Here is one T cell receptor beta chain with its context. The antigen is not known. From germline, CDR1 is SGHDT and CDR2 YYEEEE. There are 14 residues in the CDR3. Trimming stripped 4 bases from V and 8 bases from J, with 15 bases between. The data stem from a study of blood T cells in healthy people across ages. Study-level points and caveats: Researchers judged that diversity estimates from one million T cells fell short of true values.

Together with a sample-barcoded 5' primer, a J-beta primer mix was included in a second PCR lasting roughly 6 to 12 cycles. TCRdb fed the 5' RACE reads into MiXCR, producing one record per CDR3 protein. Among around 690,000 distinct CDR3 sequences, 58% were seen once, and the ten largest hold over 35%. The receptor was derived from a man in his sixties in good health. The specimen sequenced was blood. This rearrangement joins TRBV5-6 to TRBJ1-4; D gene unclear. This CDR3 reads CASSLGPLKEKLFF. CDR3 coding DNA: TGTGCCAGCAGCCTAGGGCCGCTAAAGGAAAAACTGTTTTTT.